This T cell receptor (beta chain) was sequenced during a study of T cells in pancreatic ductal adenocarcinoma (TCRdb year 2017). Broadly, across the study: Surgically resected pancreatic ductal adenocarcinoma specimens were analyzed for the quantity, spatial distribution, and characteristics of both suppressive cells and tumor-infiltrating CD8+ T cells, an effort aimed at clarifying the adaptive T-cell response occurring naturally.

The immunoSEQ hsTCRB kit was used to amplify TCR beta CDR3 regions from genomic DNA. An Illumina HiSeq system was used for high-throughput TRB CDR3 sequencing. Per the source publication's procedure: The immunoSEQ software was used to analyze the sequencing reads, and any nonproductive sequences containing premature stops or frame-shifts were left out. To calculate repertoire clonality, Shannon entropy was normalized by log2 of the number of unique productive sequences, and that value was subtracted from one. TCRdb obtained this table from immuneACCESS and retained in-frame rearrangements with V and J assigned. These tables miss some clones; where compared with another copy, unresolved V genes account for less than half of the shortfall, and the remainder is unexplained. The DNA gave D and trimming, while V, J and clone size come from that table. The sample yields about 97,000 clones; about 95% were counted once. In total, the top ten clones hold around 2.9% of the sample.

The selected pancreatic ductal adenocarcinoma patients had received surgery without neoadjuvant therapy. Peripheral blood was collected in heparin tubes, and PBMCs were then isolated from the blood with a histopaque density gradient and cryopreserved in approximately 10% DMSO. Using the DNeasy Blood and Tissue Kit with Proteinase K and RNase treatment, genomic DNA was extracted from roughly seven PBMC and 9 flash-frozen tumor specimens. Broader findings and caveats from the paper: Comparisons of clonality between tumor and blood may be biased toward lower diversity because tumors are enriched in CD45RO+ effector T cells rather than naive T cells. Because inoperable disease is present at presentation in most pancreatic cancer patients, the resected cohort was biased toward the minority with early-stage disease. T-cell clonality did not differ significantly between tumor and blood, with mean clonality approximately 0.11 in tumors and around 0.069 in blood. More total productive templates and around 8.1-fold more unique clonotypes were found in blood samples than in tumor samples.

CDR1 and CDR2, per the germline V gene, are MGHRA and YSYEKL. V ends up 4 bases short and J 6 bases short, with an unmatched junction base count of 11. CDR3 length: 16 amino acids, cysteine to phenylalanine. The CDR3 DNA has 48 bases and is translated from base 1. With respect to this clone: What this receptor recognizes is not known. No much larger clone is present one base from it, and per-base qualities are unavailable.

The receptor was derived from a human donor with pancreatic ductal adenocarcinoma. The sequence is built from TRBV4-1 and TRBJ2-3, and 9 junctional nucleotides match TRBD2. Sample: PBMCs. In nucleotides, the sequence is TGCGCCAGCAGCCTCAGACTAGCGGAGCCGGCGGATACGCAGTATTTT. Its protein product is CASSLRLAEPADTQYF.